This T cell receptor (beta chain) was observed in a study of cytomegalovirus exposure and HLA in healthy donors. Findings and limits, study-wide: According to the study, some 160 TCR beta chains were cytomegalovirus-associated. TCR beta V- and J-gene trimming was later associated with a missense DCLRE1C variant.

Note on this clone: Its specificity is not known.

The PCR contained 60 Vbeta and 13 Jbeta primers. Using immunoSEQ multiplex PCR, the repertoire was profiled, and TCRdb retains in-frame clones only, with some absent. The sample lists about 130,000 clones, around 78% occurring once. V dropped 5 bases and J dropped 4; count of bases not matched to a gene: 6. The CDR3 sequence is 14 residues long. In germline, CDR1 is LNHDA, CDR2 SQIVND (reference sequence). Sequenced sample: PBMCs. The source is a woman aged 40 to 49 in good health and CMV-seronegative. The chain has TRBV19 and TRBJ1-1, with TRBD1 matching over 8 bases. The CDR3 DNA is TGTGCCAGTAGTGGGCAGGGGGCGCCCACTGAAGCTTTCTTT. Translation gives CASSGQGAPTEAFF. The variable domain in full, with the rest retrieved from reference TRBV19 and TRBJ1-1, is DGGITQSPKYLFRKEGQNVTLSCEQNLNHDAMYWYRQDPGQGLRLIYYSQIVNDFQKGDIAEGYSVSREKKESFPLTVTSAQKNPTAFYLCASSGQGAPTEAFFGQGTRLTVV.